A selection of T cell receptor beta chains follows, all from one sample in a study of blood T cell repertoires in COVID-19. Produced via immunoSEQ multiplex PCR; TCRdb's table is partial and in-frame only. The repertoire holds roughly 32,000 clones, roughly 77% seen once, with 14% to 15% in the top ten. The sample comprised peripheral blood. The receptors originated from an older man with active or convalescent COVID-19. Both conserved end residues are part of each CDR3. The order of the fields is J gene, V gene, CDR3 protein.

>TRBJ2-1|TRBV7-9
CASSTRQVKEQFF
>TRBJ2-1|TRBV19
CASSMREWVEQFF
>TRBJ2-2|TRBV7-2
CASSLVAGMTGELFF
>TRBJ2-3|TRBV10-3
CAISLSSLLGAGGSDTQYF
>TRBJ2-3|TRBV7-9
CASSLSGGVTDTQYF
>TRBJ2-1|TRBV27
CASSSPSGRNEQFF
>TRBJ2-1|TRBV29-1
CSVGTGDEQFF
>TRBJ2-7|TRBV2
CASSRQGTYEQYF
>TRBJ2-7|TRBV5-6
CASSNAGLAGIYEQYF
>TRBJ1-1|TRBV6-6
CASSRIQGAHTEAFF
>TRBJ2-1|TRBV24-1
CATSSPGSDNEQFF
>TRBJ2-1|TRBV13
CASSTTTRYNEQFF
>TRBJ1-2|TRBV28
CASRQTGSNYGYTF
>TRBJ1-2|TRBV28
CASSLSEGYTF
>TRBJ2-7|TRBV7-2
CASSPTWLAGDPYEQYF
>TRBJ2-5|TRBV5-5
CASSTDRGLETQYF
>TRBJ1-2|TRBV6-2/TRBV6-3
CASSYTSGVGYTF
>TRBJ2-2|TRBV4-2
CASSPTGRENTGELFF
>TRBJ2-3|TRBV2
CASSRTSGIIDTQYF
>TRBJ2-1|TRBV5-6
CASSKAVAEISYNEQFF
>TRBJ1-1|TRBV12-5
CASGLGGLYTEAFF
>TRBJ2-1|TRBV28
CASSLRKRNSYNEQFF
>TRBJ1-1|TRBV19
CASSSRTGSTEAFF
>TRBJ2-1|TRBV30
CAWTSLGRGTRHEQFF
>TRBJ2-5|TRBV12-5
CASGLVQGETQYF